These 30 T cell receptor beta chains originate from one sample sequenced in a study of cytomegalovirus exposure and HLA in healthy donors. PCR employed 60 Vbeta and 13 Jbeta primers. Assay: immunoSEQ multiplex PCR; the TCRdb copy retains only in-frame clones and omits some. The data show 150,000 to 200,000 clones, around 84% seen once. Sequencing was carried out using PBMCs. Receptors originate from a man between 18 and 29 years old in good health and CMV-seronegative.

The rearrangement links TRBV2 to TRBJ1-2; TRBD1 might be the D (5 bases). The germline V gene has CDR1 SNHLY and CDR2 FYNNEI. The CDR3 runs 14 residues. Trimming removed 9 bases at V and 1 base at J, with 15 bases between. DNA of the CDR3: TGTGCCAGGCAGGGTTATCTGGATAACTATGGCTACACCTTC. Translating gives CARQGYLDNYGYTF.

The chain carries TRBV9 and TRBJ2-1, with D unclear. Germline CDR1 is SGDLS and CDR2 is YYNGEE. V shed 0 bases and J shed 7 bases, with 2 bases lying between them. CDR3 length: 11 residues. The CDR3 reads CASSVVNEQFF. The CDR3 nucleotides read TGTGCCAGCAGCGTAGTAAATGAGCAGTTCTTC. Full variable domain (outside the CDR3, taken from reference TRBV9 and TRBJ2-1): DSGVTQTPKHLITATGQRVTLRCSPRSGDLSVYWYQQSLDQGLQFLIQYYNGEERAKGNILERFSAQQFPDLHSELNLSSLELGDSALYFCASSVVNEQFFGPGTRLTVL.

The chain employs TRBV28 and TRBJ1-2, with unresolved D. Germline V gene sequence: CDR1 MDHEN, CDR2 SYDVKM. CDR3 length: 14 amino acids. Between the trimmed V and J ends, which lost 7 bases and 1 base, there was a span of 13 bases. This CDR3 is CASKREGFNYGYTF. As DNA, the CDR3 is TGTGCCAGCAAGCGGGAAGGGTTTAACTATGGCTACACCTTC.

The rearrangement joins TRBV18 to TRBJ2-2; TRBD1 might be the D (6 bases). Germline assignment: CDR1 KGHSH and CDR2 LQKENI. The V end was cut by 1 base, the J end by 6 bases, with 24 bases between. This CDR3 has 19 residues. CDR3 in amino acids: CASSPRTRPLRDMPGELFF. In DNA, the CDR3 is TGTGCCAGCTCACCACGGACCCGACCGCTCAGGGACATGCCCGGGGAGCTGTTTTTT.

In the case of this clone: An end of the junction differs from the germline gene, which may be a read error. The chain joins TRBV7-9 to TRBJ2-3; unclear D gene. Germline V gene data show CDR1 as SEHNR and CDR2 as FQNEAQ (reference sequence). CDR3 size: 11 residues. The CDR3 loop reads CSSSQTDTQYF. The DNA for the CDR3 is TGTTCCAGCAGCCAAACAGATACGCAGTATTTT.

This clone showed up just a few times. The same CDR3 can be traced to other DNA sequences in this sample. The chain recombines TRBV9 with TRBJ1-1; 7 bases map to TRBD1. The CDR3 runs 14 residues. CDR1 and CDR2 from the germline V gene are SGDLS and YYNGEE. Trimming cost V 4 bases and J 0 bases; bases outside gene matches: 3. The CDR3 is CASSTGTVNTEAFF. For the CDR3, the DNA is TGTGCCAGCAGCACTGGGACAGTGAACACTGAAGCTTTCTTT.

The rearrangement uses TRBV28 and TRBJ1-6; 7 bases are shared with TRBD1. The V and J ends lost 10 bases and 9 bases, in that order; junction bases with no gene match: 12. CDR3 length: 14 residues. Germline V CDR1 and CDR2: MDHEN, SYDVKM. Here the CDR3 reads CATRTGTSGSPLHF. CDR3 nucleotide sequence: TGTGCCACCCGGACAGGCACATCGGGTTCACCCCTCCACTTT.

The V gene is TRBV5-4, the J gene TRBJ1-2; 8 bases are a match to TRBD1. The V gene end was trimmed by 4 bases and the J gene end by 8 bases; junction bases not matched to a gene: 7. Germline values: CDR1 SGHNT, CDR2 YYREEE (reference sequence). This CDR3 has 13 amino acids. The CDR3 protein is CASSPDRVGGYTF. CDR3 nucleotide sequence: TGTGCCAGCAGCCCGGACAGGGTCGGCGGCTACACCTTC.

The gene calls are TRBV5-6 and TRBJ2-7, with 7 bases fitting TRBD2. The germline V gene has CDR1 SGHDT and CDR2 YYEEEE. The V and J ends lost 4 bases and 4 bases, in that order; junction bases with no gene match: 14. The CDR3 totals 16 residues. In nucleotides, the CDR3 is TGTGCCAGCAGCCGGGAGTCGGGCGGGAGTGTATACGAGCAGTACTTC. Its translation: CASSRESGGSVYEQYF.

For this clone: At one boundary the junction diverges from the germline segment, which might be a read error. The chain has TRBV7-9 and TRBJ1-6; TRBD1 is a possible D gene (6 bases). The CDR3 is made up of 14 amino acids. Germline CDR1 reads SEHNR; CDR2 reads FQNEAQ (reference sequence). The CDR3 here is CSSSLAETGRPLHF. The CDR3 nucleotides are TGTTCCAGCAGCTTAGCGGAAACAGGGAGACCCCTCCACTTT.

The chain is built from TRBV5-1 and TRBJ1-2, with 12 nucleotides matching TRBD1. The CDR3 consists of 15 residues. The junction had 5 bases not matched to a gene; V was cut back by 4 bases and J by 4 bases. The germline V gene encodes CDR1 SGHRS and CDR2 YFSETQ. CDR3: CASSGDRGRPYGYTF. In DNA form, the CDR3 reads TGCGCCAGCAGCGGGGACAGGGGGCGCCCCTATGGCTACACCTTC.

This chain connects TRBV5-5 to TRBJ2-7; perhaps TRBD1 as D (5 bases). Looked up from germline, CDR1 is SGHKS and CDR2 is YYEKEE (reference sequence). V lost 2 bases and J lost 6, with 12 bases in between. This CDR3 spans 13 amino acids. The CDR3 loop is CASSFPGPTEQYF. The CDR3 DNA is TGTGCCAGCAGCTTCCCAGGGCCCACCGAGCAGTACTTC.

V is TRBV2 and J is TRBJ2-1, with 8 bases matching TRBD2. The germline gives CDR1 SNHLY, CDR2 FYNNEI. CDR3 length: 15 residues. V gave up 8 bases and J gave up 10 bases; unmatched junction bases: 16. The CDR3 loop is CASPPAGAKPGEQFF. The CDR3 nucleotides are TGTGCCAGCCCTCCAGCGGGGGCCAAGCCAGGGGAGCAGTTCTTC.

V and J are TRBV7-8 and TRBJ2-5, with TRBD2 identical over 11 bases. Germline CDR1 reads SGHVS; CDR2 reads FQNEAQ. The CDR3 is 18 amino acids. Trimming removed 5 bases from V and 4 bases from J; junction bases left unmatched: 15. As DNA, the CDR3 is TGTGCCAGCAGCCCGCTCCCCTCTAGCGGGAGGAGGTCAGAGACCCAGTACTTC. It is translated as CASSPLPSSGRRSETQYF.

The chain has TRBV28 and TRBJ2-6; D gene uncertain. The V end was cut by 5 bases, the J end by 0 bases, with 8 bases between. The CDR3 consists of 15 residues. Germline lookup yields CDR1 MDHEN and CDR2 SYDVKM. Here the CDR3 DNA reads TGTGCCAGCAGTCCTATTAGCTCTGGGGCCAACGTCCTGACTTTC. Translated: CASSPISSGANVLTF.

The rearrangement joins TRBV28 to TRBJ2-1; TRBD1 is a possible D gene (6 bases). The V and J ends lost 3 bases and 5 bases respectively, with 17 bases between them. This CDR3 contains 16 residues. Per the germline V gene, CDR1 is MDHEN and CDR2 is SYDVKM. The CDR3 nucleotides are TGTGCCAGCAGTTTGGTGTCGACAGGCCAAGACAATGAGCAGTTCTTC. It translates to CASSLVSTGQDNEQFF. The whole variable domain, remainder taken from reference TRBV28 and TRBJ2-1, is DVKVTQSSRYLVKRTGEKVFLECVQDMDHENMFWYRQDPGLGLRLIYFSYDVKMKEKGDIPEGYSVSREKKERFSLILESASTNQTSMYLCASSLVSTGQDNEQFFGPGTRLTVL.

This sequence joins TRBV4-1 and TRBJ1-4; D remains ambiguous. The CDR3 has 15 amino acids. The ends were cut back, 3 bases at V and 3 bases at J, with 11 bases in the middle. Looked up from germline, CDR1 is MGHRA and CDR2 is YSYEKL. The CDR3 spells CASSQDRRANEKLFF. The CDR3 nucleotides read TGCGCCAGCAGCCAGGACCGGAGGGCTAATGAAAAACTGTTTTTT.

V usage is TRBV28 and J usage is TRBJ2-5; 11 nucleotides line up with TRBD2. Unmatched junction bases numbered 3, after V lost 6 bases and J lost 3 bases. Germline CDR1 and CDR2: MDHEN and SYDVKM. The CDR3 sequence is 14 residues long. CDR3 nucleotide sequence: TGTGCCAGCAGCAGTAGCGGGAGGGAAGAGACCCAGTACTTC. This codes for CASSSSGREETQYF.

Comment on this clone: One junction end disagrees with the germline gene, perhaps due to a read error. V usage is TRBV18 and J usage is TRBJ2-3, with D possibly TRBD2 on 5 matching bases. CDR3 length equals 12 residues. Germline V gene data show CDR1 as KGHSH and CDR2 as LQKENI. The CDR3 loop reads CATRTSTDTQYF. The DNA of the CDR3 is TGCGCTACCCGGACTAGCACAGATACGCAGTATTTT. The full variable domain, completed using reference TRBV18 and TRBJ2-3, is NAGVMQNPRHLVRRRGQEARLRCSPMKGHSHVYWYRQLPEEGLKFMVYLQKENIIDESGMPKERFSAEFPKEGPSILRIQQVVRGDSAAYFCATRTSTDTQYFGPGTRLTVL.

This CDR3 is CSVELRDSTEAFF. CDR3 DNA: TGCAGCGTTGAACTGAGGGACAGCACTGAAGCTTTCTTT. V and J are TRBV29-1 and TRBJ1-1; 7 bases fit TRBD1. CDR1 is SQVTM, CDR2 ANQGSEA, per germline. V gave up 2 bases and J gave up 4 bases; unmatched junction bases: 4. The CDR3 totals 13 residues. The variable domain in full, completed from reference TRBV29-1 and TRBJ1-1, reads SAVISQKPSRDICQRGTSLTIQCQVDSQVTMMFWYRQQPGQSLTLIATANQGSEATYESGFVIDKFPISRPNLTFSTLTVSNMSPEDSSIYLCSVELRDSTEAFFGQGTRLTVV.

The chain couples TRBV27 to TRBJ2-7; TRBD2 might be the D (5 bases). Germline V CDR1 and CDR2: MNHEY, SMNVEV (reference sequence). The CDR3 runs to 15 residues. Trimming took off 5 bases at V and 7 bases at J, with 21 bases between the two ends. In DNA form, the CDR3 reads TGTGCCAGCAGTGGCGAGGGCGGGCCCACACGGGAGCAGTACTTC. This sequence encodes CASSGEGGPTREQYF.

This sequence joins TRBV6-1 and TRBJ2-1; 8 bases line up with TRBD2. The CDR3 loop spans 16 amino acids. Per the germline V gene, CDR1 is MNHNS and CDR2 is SASEGT. V lost 4 bases and J lost 0; bases outside the gene matches: 5. The CDR3 protein is CASSGRGGSSYNEQFF. CDR3 nucleotide sequence: TGTGCCAGCAGTGGACGGGGGGGCAGCTCCTACAATGAGCAGTTCTTC.

V gene TRBV12-5 combines with J gene TRBJ1-5; D unresolved. The CDR3 extends over 13 amino acids. The V gene's germline CDR1 is LGHNT and CDR2 FRNRAP. V lost 5 bases and J 4 bases, leaving 9 bases between the germline ends. In nucleotides, the CDR3 is TGTGCTAGTGGTCCGTGGGCTAATCAGCCCCAGCATTTT. Amino acids: CASGPWANQPQHF.

This sequence joins TRBV4-1 and TRBJ2-2, with 7 bases identical to TRBD2. This CDR3 is built from 16 residues. V lost 0 bases, J lost 4 bases, and 5 bases stayed unmatched. The V gene's germline CDR1 is MGHRA and CDR2 YSYEKL. CDR3 protein: CASSQDWGRGTGELFF. Here the CDR3 DNA reads TGCGCCAGCAGCCAAGATTGGGGGAGGGGCACCGGGGAGCTGTTTTTT.

This chain uses TRBV4-1 with TRBJ2-4, with D maybe TRBD2 (6 bases). This CDR3 spans 18 amino acids. Germline loops: CDR1 MGHRA, CDR2 YSYEKL. V was clipped by 0 bases and J by 3 bases, with 18 bases between them. DNA for the CDR3: TGCGCCAGCAGCCAAGATTACCCTGGCTCGGGACTCAAAAACATTCAGTACTTC. This sequence encodes CASSQDYPGSGLKNIQYF.

This chain links TRBV6-5 with TRBJ2-7; D possibly corresponds to TRBD1 (6 bases). Germline CDR1 is MNHEY and CDR2 is SVGAGI. The CDR3 extends over 14 amino acids. Trimming pared 6 bases from V and 3 bases from J, leaving 15 bases between. CDR3 sequence: CASRLQGKDYEQYF. The CDR3 region has the DNA TGTGCCAGCAGACTACAGGGAAAAGACTACGAGCAGTACTTC.

The chain couples TRBV29-1 to TRBJ2-7; TRBD1 aligns across 9 bases. V trimming: 0 bases; J trimming: 2 bases; junction bases outside the gene matches: 5. Looked up from germline, CDR1 is SQVTM and CDR2 is ANQGSEA. The CDR3 sequence is 15 residues long. The CDR3 coding sequence is TGCAGCGTTGAAGATGGGGACAGGGCCCCCTACGAGCAGTACTTC. Translation gives CSVEDGDRAPYEQYF.

The gene calls are TRBV30 and TRBJ1-4; no clear D. CDR3 length: 13 amino acids. Trimming took 6 bases from V and 10 from J, leaving 18 bases between them. Germline V gene data show CDR1 as GTSNPN and CDR2 as SVGIG (reference sequence). The CDR3 here is CACSTTKRGKLFF. Here the CDR3 DNA reads TGTGCCTGTTCAACCACCAAGCGCGGAAAACTGTTTTTT.

This clone was counted a few times. The rearrangement uses TRBV21-1 and TRBJ2-5; the table's D call, TRBD1, was not checked against the DNA. TRBV21-1 is described as a pseudogene. The CDR3 consists of 16 residues. CDR3 in DNA: TGTGCCAGCACTACGGGGCGGGACAGGGGGCAAGAGACCCAGTACTTC. The encoded protein is CASTTGRDRGQETQYF.

The V and J genes are TRBV19 and TRBJ1-3, with 7 bases fitting TRBD1. Germline V gene lookup returns CDR1 LNHDA and CDR2 SQIVND (reference sequence). The V segment lost 3 bases and the J segment 4 bases; nucleotides outside the gene matches: 9. This CDR3 is 16 amino acids long. The CDR3 loop reads CASSILTGLTGNTIYF. Written as DNA, the CDR3 is TGTGCCAGTAGTATCCTGACAGGGCTAACAGGAAACACCATATATTTT.